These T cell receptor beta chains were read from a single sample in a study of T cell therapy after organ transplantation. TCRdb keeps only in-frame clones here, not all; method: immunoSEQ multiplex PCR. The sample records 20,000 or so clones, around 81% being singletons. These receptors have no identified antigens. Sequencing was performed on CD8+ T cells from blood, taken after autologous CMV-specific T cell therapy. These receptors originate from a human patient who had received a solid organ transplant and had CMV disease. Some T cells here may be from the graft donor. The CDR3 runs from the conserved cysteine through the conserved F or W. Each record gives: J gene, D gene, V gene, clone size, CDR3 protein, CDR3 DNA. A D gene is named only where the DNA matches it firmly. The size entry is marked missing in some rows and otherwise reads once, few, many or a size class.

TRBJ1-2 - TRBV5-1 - CASSSTGGNYGYTF TGCGCCAGCAGCTCCACCGGGGGTAACTATGGCTACACCTTC
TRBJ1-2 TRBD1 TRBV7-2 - CASSLRDRNYGYTF TGTGCCAGCAGCTTAAGGGACAGGAACTATGGCTACACCTTC
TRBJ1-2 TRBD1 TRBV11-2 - CASSPVDRGHGYTF TGTGCCAGCAGCCCTGTCGACAGGGGACATGGCTACACCTTC
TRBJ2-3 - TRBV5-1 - CASTLEGPGGTDTQYF TGCGCCAGCACGCTGGAGGGGCCGGGGGGCACAGATACGCAGTATTTT
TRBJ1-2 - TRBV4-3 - CASSLDGSARSYGYTF TGCGCCAGCAGCCTGGACGGGTCAGCTCGCAGCTATGGCTACACCTTC
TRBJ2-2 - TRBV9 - CASSPPTGELFF TGTGCCAGCAGCCCGCCGACCGGGGAGCTGTTTTTT
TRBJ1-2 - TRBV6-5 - CASSRAENYGYTF TGTGCCAGCAGCCGAGCGGAGAACTATGGCTACACCTTC
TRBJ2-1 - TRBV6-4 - CASSDSNSQGQFF TGTGCCAGCAGTGACTCGAACAGCCAGGGGCAGTTCTTC
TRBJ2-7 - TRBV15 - CATSIYSPSYEQYF TGTGCCACCAGCATCTACAGCCCCTCCTACGAGCAGTACTTC
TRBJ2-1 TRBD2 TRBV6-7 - CASSPVVVKREGNNEQFF TGTGCCAGCAGTCCCGTTGTGGTGAAGCGGGAGGGAAACAATGAGCAGTTCTTC
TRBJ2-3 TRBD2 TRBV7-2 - CASSLFAGGPGTDTQYF TGTGCCAGCAGCTTATTTGCGGGGGGGCCGGGAACAGATACGCAGTATTTT
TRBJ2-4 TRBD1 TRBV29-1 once CSVGRGNIQYF TGCAGCGTCGGCAGGGGGAACATTCAGTACTTC
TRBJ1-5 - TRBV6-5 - CASSSGEIQPQHF TGTGCCAGCAGCTCAGGGGAGATTCAGCCCCAGCATTTT
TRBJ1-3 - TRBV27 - CASRTGNTIYF TGTGCCAGCAGGACAGGAAACACCATATATTTT
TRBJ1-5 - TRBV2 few CASTGEDYQPQHF TGTGCCAGCACGGGCGAGGACTATCAGCCCCAGCATTTT
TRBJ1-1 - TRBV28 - CASSLLTGRTEAFF TGTGCCAGCAGTTTATTGACCGGACGGACTGAAGCTTTCTTT
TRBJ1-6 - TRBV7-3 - CASSLGTYGSPLHF TGTGCCAGCAGCTTGGGGACCTACGGTTCACCCCTCCACTTT
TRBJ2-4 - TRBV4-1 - CASSDRVLANIQYF TGCGCCAGCAGCGATCGGGTTTTGGCGAACATTCAGTACTTC
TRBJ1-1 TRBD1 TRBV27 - CASSLPGPRTGAVEAFF TGTGCCAGCAGTTTACCGGGCCCCCGGACAGGGGCGGTTGAAGCTTTCTTT
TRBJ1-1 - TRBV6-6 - CASSYSKGGNTEAFF TGTGCCAGCAGTTACTCTAAGGGGGGGAACACTGAAGCTTTCTTT
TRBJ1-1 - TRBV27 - CASRSPGAVEAFF TGTGCCAGCAGGAGCCCAGGGGCAGTTGAAGCTTTCTTT
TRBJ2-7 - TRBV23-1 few CASSQSGYEQYF TGCGCCAGCAGTCAATCAGGGTACGAGCAGTACTTC
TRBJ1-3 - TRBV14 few CASSPSSGNTIYF TGTGCCAGCAGCCCGAGCTCTGGAAACACCATATATTTT
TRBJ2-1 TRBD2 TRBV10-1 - CASTPGLADYNEQFF TGCGCCAGCACACCGGGACTAGCGGATTACAATGAGCAGTTCTTC
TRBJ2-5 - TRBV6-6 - CASKARVTGTQYF TGTGCCAGCAAGGCCAGGGTGACTGGGACCCAGTACTTC
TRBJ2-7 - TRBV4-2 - CASSQNPSEDPASYEQYF TGTGCCAGCAGCCAAAATCCGTCTGAGGACCCAGCCTCCTACGAGCAGTACTTC
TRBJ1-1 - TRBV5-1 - CASSLVREEAFF TGCGCCAGCAGCTTGGTTAGGGAAGAGGCTTTCTTT
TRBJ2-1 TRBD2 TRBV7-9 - CASSHVAGGSEQFF TGTGCCAGCAGCCATGTGGCGGGAGGGAGCGAGCAGTTCTTC
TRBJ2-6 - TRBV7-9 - CASSLAGISGANVLTF TGTGCCAGCAGCTTAGCAGGTATCTCTGGGGCCAACGTCCTGACTTTC